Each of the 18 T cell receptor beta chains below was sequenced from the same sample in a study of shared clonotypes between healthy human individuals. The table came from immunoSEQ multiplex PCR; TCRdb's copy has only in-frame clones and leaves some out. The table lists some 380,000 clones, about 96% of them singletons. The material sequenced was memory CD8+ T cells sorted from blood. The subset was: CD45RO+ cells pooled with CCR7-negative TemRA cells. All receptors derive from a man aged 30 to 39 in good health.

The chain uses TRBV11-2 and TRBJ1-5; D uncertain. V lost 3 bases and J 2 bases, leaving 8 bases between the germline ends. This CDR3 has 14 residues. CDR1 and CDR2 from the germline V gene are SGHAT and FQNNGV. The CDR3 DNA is TGTGCCAGCAGCTTGGGGTGGGGCAATCAGCCCCAGCATTTT. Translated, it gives CASSLGWGNQPQHF.

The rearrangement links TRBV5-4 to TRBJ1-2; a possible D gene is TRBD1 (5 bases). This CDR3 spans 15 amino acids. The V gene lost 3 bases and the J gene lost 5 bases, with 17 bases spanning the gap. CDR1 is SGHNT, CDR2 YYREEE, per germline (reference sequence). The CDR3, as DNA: TGTGCCAGCAGCTCTGAGGGGTCTTTACATTATGGCTACACCTTC. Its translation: CASSSEGSLHYGYTF.

The CDR3 here is CASSPLSFLLTGNYGYTF. CDR3 nucleotide sequence: TGTGCCAGCAGTCCCTTATCTTTCCTATTGACAGGGAACTATGGCTACACCTTC. The V and J genes are TRBV27 and TRBJ1-2; 7 nucleotides match TRBD1. Germline V gene data show CDR1 as MNHEY and CDR2 as SMNVEV (reference sequence). This CDR3 region has 18 residues. Losses at the gene ends were 5 bases for V and 2 bases for J; bases not matched to a gene: 17.

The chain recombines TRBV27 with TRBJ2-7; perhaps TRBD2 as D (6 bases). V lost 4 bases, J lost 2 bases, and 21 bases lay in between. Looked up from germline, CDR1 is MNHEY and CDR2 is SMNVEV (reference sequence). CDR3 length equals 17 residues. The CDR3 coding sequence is TGTGCCAGCAGTTCCGCTACCCAGCGGGTAAGTCCCTACGAGCAGTACTTC. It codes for CASSSATQRVSPYEQYF.

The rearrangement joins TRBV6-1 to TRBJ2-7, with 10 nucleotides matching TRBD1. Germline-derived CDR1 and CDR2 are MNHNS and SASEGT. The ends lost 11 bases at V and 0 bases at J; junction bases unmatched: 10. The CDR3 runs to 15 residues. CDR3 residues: CAVTSGTGDSYEQYF. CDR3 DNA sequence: TGTGCCGTCACTTCCGGGACAGGGGACTCCTACGAGCAGTACTTC.

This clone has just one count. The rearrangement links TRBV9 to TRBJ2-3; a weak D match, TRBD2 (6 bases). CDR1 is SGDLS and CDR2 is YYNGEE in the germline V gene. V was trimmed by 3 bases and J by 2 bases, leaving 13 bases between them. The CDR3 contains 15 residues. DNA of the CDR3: TGTGCCAGCAGCGCACGACTAGTTTCCACAGATACGCAGTATTTT. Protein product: CASSARLVSTDTQYF. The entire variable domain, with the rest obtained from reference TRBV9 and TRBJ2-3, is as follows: DSGVTQTPKHLITATGQRVTLRCSPRSGDLSVYWYQQSLDQGLQFLIQYYNGEERAKGNILERFSAQQFPDLHSELNLSSLELGDSALYFCASSARLVSTDTQYFGPGTRLTVL.

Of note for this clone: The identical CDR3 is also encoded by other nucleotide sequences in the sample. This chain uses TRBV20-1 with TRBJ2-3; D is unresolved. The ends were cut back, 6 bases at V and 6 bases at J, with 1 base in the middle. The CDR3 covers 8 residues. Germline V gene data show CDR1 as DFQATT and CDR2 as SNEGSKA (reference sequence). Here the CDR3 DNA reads TGCAGTGCCGATACGCAGTATTTT. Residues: CSADTQYF.

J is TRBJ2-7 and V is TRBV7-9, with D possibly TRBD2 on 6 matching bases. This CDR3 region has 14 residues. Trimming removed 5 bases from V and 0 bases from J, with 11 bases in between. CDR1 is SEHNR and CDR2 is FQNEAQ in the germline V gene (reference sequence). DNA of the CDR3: TGTGCCAGCAGCCCCTTAGCGGCCTCCTACGAGCAGTACTTC. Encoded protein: CASSPLAASYEQYF.

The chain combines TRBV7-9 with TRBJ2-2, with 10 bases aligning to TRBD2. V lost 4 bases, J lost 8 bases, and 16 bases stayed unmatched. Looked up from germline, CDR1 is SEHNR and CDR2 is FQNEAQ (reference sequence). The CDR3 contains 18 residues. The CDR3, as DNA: TGTGCCAGCAGCTCCGTGACTAGCGGGCCTACCCGGGCTGGGGAGCTGTTTTTT. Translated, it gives CASSSVTSGPTRAGELFF.

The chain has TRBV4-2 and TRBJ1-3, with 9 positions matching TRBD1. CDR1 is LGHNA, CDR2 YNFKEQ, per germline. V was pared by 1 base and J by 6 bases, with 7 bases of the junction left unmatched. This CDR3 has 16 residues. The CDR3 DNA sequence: TGTGCCAGCAGCCAAGCATCGGACAGGGGAGAAAACACCATATATTTT. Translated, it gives CASSQASDRGENTIYF.

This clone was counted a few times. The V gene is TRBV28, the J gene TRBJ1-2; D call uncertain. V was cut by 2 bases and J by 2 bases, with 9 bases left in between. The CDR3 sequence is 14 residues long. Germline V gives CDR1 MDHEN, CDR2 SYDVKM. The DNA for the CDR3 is TGTGCCAGCAGTTTAGGTCGGGTCAACTATGGCTACACCTTC. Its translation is CASSLGRVNYGYTF.

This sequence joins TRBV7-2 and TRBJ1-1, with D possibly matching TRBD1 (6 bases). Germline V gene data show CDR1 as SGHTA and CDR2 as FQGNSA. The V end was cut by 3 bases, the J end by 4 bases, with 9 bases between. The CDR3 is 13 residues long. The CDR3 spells CASSLGTITEAFF. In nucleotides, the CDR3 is TGTGCCAGCAGCTTGGGGACAATCACTGAAGCTTTCTTT.

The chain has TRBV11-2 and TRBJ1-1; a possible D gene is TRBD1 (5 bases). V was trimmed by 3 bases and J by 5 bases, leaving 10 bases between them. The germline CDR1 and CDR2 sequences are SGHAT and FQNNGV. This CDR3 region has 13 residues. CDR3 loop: CASSFRVRTEAFF. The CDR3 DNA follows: TGTGCCAGCAGCTTCAGGGTGCGTACTGAAGCTTTCTTT.

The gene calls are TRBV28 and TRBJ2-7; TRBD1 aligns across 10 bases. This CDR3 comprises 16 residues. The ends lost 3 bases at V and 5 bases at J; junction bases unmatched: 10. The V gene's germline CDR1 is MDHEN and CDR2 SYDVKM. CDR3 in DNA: TGTGCCAGCAGTTTCATGCGGGACAGGGGCGACCACGAGCAGTACTTC. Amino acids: CASSFMRDRGDHEQYF.

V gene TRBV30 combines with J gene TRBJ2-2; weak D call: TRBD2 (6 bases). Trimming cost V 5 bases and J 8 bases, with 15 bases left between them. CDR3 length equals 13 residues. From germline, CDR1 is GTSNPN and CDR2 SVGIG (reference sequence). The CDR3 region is CAWAGSWGGELFF. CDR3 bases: TGTGCCTGGGCCGGGAGTTGGGGTGGGGAGCTGTTTTTT.

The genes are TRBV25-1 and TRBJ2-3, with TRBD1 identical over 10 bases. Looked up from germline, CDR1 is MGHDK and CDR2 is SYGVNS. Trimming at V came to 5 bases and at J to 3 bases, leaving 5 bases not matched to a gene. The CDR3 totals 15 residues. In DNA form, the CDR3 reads TGTGCCAGCAGTCAGGACAGGGGGAGTACAGATACGCAGTATTTT. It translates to CASSQDRGSTDTQYF.

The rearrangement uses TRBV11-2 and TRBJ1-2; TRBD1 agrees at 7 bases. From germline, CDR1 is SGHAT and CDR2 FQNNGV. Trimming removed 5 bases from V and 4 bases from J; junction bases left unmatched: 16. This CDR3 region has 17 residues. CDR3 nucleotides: TGTGCCAGCAGCCCAACGCCGGGACAGCGAAAGGGCTATGGCTACACCTTC. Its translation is CASSPTPGQRKGYGYTF. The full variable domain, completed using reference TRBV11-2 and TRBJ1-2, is EAGVAQSPRYKIIEKRQSVAFWCNPISGHATLYWYQQILGQGPKLLIQFQNNGVVDDSQLPKDRFSAERLKGVDSTLKIQPAKLEDSAVYLCASSPTPGQRKGYGYTFGSGTRLTVV.

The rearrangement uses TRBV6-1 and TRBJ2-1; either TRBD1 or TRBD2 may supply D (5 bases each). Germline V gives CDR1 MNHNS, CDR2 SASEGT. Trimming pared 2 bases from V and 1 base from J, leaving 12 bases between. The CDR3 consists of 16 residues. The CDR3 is CASSELGTASYNEQFF. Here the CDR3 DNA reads TGTGCCAGCAGTGAACTGGGGACCGCTTCCTACAATGAGCAGTTCTTC.